The entry below describes one T cell receptor (beta chain). This specimen comes from a study of cytomegalovirus exposure and HLA in healthy donors. This CDR3 contains 14 residues. Germline loops: CDR1 WSHSY, CDR2 SAAADI. The J segment lost 5 bases and the V segment lost 6 bases, leaving 5 bases of the junction unmatched. PCR used 60 Vbeta primers and 13 Jbeta primers. Measured with immunoSEQ multiplex PCR; TCRdb has only the in-frame clones, and not every one. Of about 120,000 clones in the sample, roughly 80% were seen once. The chain is built from TRBV10-2 and TRBJ1-1; TRBD1 agrees at 11 bases. The material sequenced was PBMCs. This clonotype was obtained from a woman aged 40 to 50 in good health and CMV-seropositive. CDR3 DNA sequence: TGCGCCAGCAGAATGGGACAGGGGGGGACTGAAGCTTTCTTT. The encoded protein is CASRMGQGGTEAFF.